This record covers a single TCR beta chain. PCR used 60 Vbeta primers and 13 Jbeta primers. Sequenced by immunoSEQ multiplex PCR; TCRdb stores in-frame clones only, minus some. Seen here are 120,000 or so clones, roughly 85% observed once, and the top ten hold more than 3.5%. The record originates from a study of cytomegalovirus exposure and HLA in healthy donors. The CDR3 is 14 amino acids. With V trimmed by 5 bases and J by 6 bases, 6 bases remained unmatched. Germline loops: CDR1 LNHDA, CDR2 SQIVND (reference sequence). This sequence joins TRBV19 and TRBJ2-7; 11 bases align to TRBD1. The specimen was PBMCs. The clonotype originates from a woman aged 40 to 50 in good health and CMV-seropositive. In DNA, the CDR3 is TGTGCCAGTAGTTCGGGACAGGGGGTTTGCGAGCAGTACTTC. Translated: CASSSGQGVCEQYF. The full variable domain, in which reference TRBV19 and TRBJ2-7 provide the parts outside the CDR3, is DGGITQSPKYLFRKEGQNVTLSCEQNLNHDAMYWYRQDPGQGLRLIYYSQIVNDFQKGDIAEGYSVSREKKESFPLTVTSAQKNPTAFYLCASSSGQGVCEQYFGPGTRLTVT.